Below, 30 T cell receptor beta chains from the same sample are listed, as sequenced in a study of T cells in Graves' hyperthyroidism and ophthalmopathy. Researchers took RNA transcripts and amplified the TCR beta CDR3 regions from them. First-round RT-PCR of the TCR CDR3 relied on the HTBI primer set. TCRdb re-analysed the multiplex PCR reads in MiXCR, keeping a single row per CDR3 protein. This table has around 600,000 distinct CDR3 sequences, more than 15% appearing once. The specimen was blood. The receptor source for this set is a woman aged 30 to 39 with Graves' hyperthyroidism.

Many counts were recorded for this clonotype. The V gene is TRBV18, the J gene TRBJ1-1; unclear D gene. Trimming removed 0 bases from V and 3 bases from J, with 5 bases in between. This CDR3 is built from 13 residues. Germline V gives CDR1 KGHSH, CDR2 LQKENI. Written as DNA, the CDR3 is TGTGCCAGCTCACCACCAGACGACACTGAAGCTTTCTTT. Its translation is CASSPPDDTEAFF.

This clonotype was counted many times. The V gene is TRBV30, the J gene TRBJ1-1; D is unclear. Per germline, CDR1 GTSNPN and CDR2 SVGIG (reference sequence). The CDR3 covers 11 residues. The V end was cut by 5 bases, the J end by 4 bases, with 8 bases between. The CDR3 region has the DNA TGTGCCTGGGTGGCCCGCACTGAAGCTTTCTTT. This sequence encodes CAWVARTEAFF.

As regards this clonotype: The junction shows a germline mismatch at one end, possibly a read error. The chain has TRBV19 and TRBJ2-1; D not resolved. Germline V gene lookup returns CDR1 LNHDA and CDR2 SQIVND (reference sequence). This CDR3 contains 17 residues. CDR3 protein: CASSIGSRTYSDNEQFF. The CDR3 nucleotides are TGTGCCAGTAGTATAGGGAGCAGGACCTACTCCGACAATGAGCAGTTCTTC.

This clonotype appeared a few times. This chain uses TRBV6-2 or TRBV6-3 with TRBJ2-3, with D possibly TRBD2 on 5 matching bases. Germline V CDR1 and CDR2: MNHEY, SVGEGT. The V end was cut by 2 bases, the J end by 3 bases, with 12 bases between. This CDR3 has 15 residues. The CDR3 region is CASSYPSLGTDTQYF. Written as DNA, the CDR3 is TGTGCCAGCAGTTACCCGTCACTAGGAACAGATACGCAGTATTTT.

This clonotype was counted at least ten times. The chain carries TRBV20-1 and TRBJ2-5; 12 bases are a match to TRBD1. The CDR3 consists of 13 residues. The V gene end was trimmed by 6 bases and the J gene end by 4 bases; junction bases not matched to a gene: 3. CDR1 is DFQATT and CDR2 is SNEGSKA in the germline V gene (reference sequence). CDR3 amino acids: CSAGTGGPETQYF. In DNA, the CDR3 is TGCAGTGCCGGGACAGGGGGCCCAGAGACCCAGTACTTC.

This clonotype was seen a few times. The chain joins TRBV27 to TRBJ2-1; D possibly corresponds to TRBD1 (7 bases). This CDR3 comprises 13 residues. Between the trimmed V and J ends, which lost 6 bases and 6 bases, there was a span of 12 bases. The germline CDR1 and CDR2 sequences are MNHEY and SMNVEV (reference sequence). The CDR3 here is CASRARGVNEQFF. The CDR3, as DNA: TGTGCCAGCAGGGCCAGGGGGGTCAATGAGCAGTTCTTC.

The J gene is TRBJ2-3, the V gene TRBV7-9, with 9 positions matching TRBD1. The CDR3 spans 15 residues. Germline CDR1 reads SEHNR; CDR2 reads FQNEAQ (reference sequence). The V gene end was trimmed by 4 bases and the J gene end by 5 bases; junction bases not matched to a gene: 7. CDR3 DNA: TGTGCCAGCAGCTCTACAGGGGGCAGGGGAGATACGCAGTATTTT. It codes for CASSSTGGRGDTQYF.

This clonotype was detected many times. The junction departs from germline at one end; a sequencing error may be responsible. The chain links TRBV7-2 to TRBJ2-5; 8 nucleotides align to TRBD2. This CDR3 contains 14 residues. Germline V lookup: CDR1 SGHTA, CDR2 FQGNSA. CDR3 sequence: CASSLAGREETQYF. In DNA form, the CDR3 reads TGTGCCAGCAGTTTAGCGGGACGGGAGGAGACCCAGTACTTC.

This clonotype was found a few times. The chain joins TRBV6-6 to TRBJ1-3; 7 nucleotides line up with TRBD1. Germline values: CDR1 MNHNY, CDR2 SVGAGI (reference sequence). V was pared by 2 bases and J by 0 bases, with 10 bases of the junction left unmatched. There are 18 residues in the CDR3. The CDR3 spells CASSYLGGDSLSGNTIYF. The CDR3 DNA follows: TGTGCCAGCAGTTACCTAGGCGGGGACAGCCTCTCTGGAAACACCATATATTTT.

This clonotype was recorded at least ten times. The V call is TRBV20-1, the J call TRBJ2-3; 7 bases agree with TRBD2. The CDR3 length is 15 residues. The V gene end was trimmed by 6 bases and the J gene end by 2 bases; junction bases not matched to a gene: 11. CDR1 and CDR2 from the germline V gene are DFQATT and SNEGSKA (reference sequence). The DNA for the CDR3 is TGCAGTGCCAGCATTGGAGCGGGATACACAGATACGCAGTATTTT. Its protein product is CSASIGAGYTDTQYF.

Many counts were recorded for this clonotype. This rearrangement joins TRBV28 to TRBJ2-1, with a weak D call TRBD1 (6 bases). The CDR3 has 13 amino acids. Germline lookup yields CDR1 MDHEN and CDR2 SYDVKM. Deletions cut 5 bases from V and 6 bases from J, with 11 bases between. CDR3 amino acids: CASSLGQTNEQFF. CDR3 nucleotide sequence: TGTGCCAGCAGTCTAGGACAGACCAATGAGCAGTTCTTC.

This clonotype turned up a few times. The V and J genes are TRBV3-1 and TRBJ2-1, with D maybe TRBD1 (8 bases). Germline V lookup: CDR1 LGHDT, CDR2 YNNKEL (reference sequence). The CDR3 runs 17 residues. The V end was cut by 5 bases, the J end by 0 bases, with 17 bases between. As DNA, the CDR3 is TGTGCCAGCAGCGGGGGGGCAGGGGGCGTCTCCTACAATGAGCAGTTCTTC. Translated, it gives CASSGGAGGVSYNEQFF.

This chain uses TRBV7-9 with TRBJ2-7, with D possibly matching TRBD1 (5 bases). Germline-derived CDR1 and CDR2 are SEHNR and FQNEAQ (reference sequence). The CDR3 runs to 12 residues. V gave up 4 bases and J gave up 7 bases, with 11 bases separating them. The CDR3 coding sequence is TGTGCCAGCAGCTCAAGCCAGGGTGAGCAGTACTTC. This sequence encodes CASSSSQGEQYF.

Many counts were recorded for this clonotype. V usage is TRBV12-5 and J usage is TRBJ2-7, with D possibly TRBD2 on 5 matching bases. Germline V gives CDR1 LGHNT, CDR2 FRNRAP. V shed 7 bases and J shed 0 bases, with 10 bases lying between them. CDR3 length: 13 residues. The CDR3 is CASAPAGSYEQYF. The DNA of the CDR3 is TGTGCTAGTGCCCCCGCGGGCTCCTACGAGCAGTACTTC.

This clonotype was observed at least ten times. The chain couples TRBV2 to TRBJ2-7, with D tentatively TRBD1 (5 bases). This CDR3 is 17 amino acids long. Germline V CDR1 and CDR2: SNHLY, FYNNEI. V lost 7 bases and J lost 0, with 22 bases in between. The CDR3 DNA reads TGTGCCAGCATTCCCCAGACGGACACCCCGAGCTCCTACGAGCAGTACTTC. This gives the protein CASIPQTDTPSSYEQYF.

This clonotype was seen at least ten times. The chain uses TRBV6-1 and TRBJ2-2; no firm D call. Germline CDR1 is MNHNS and CDR2 is SASEGT. The CDR3 consists of 15 residues. Trimming shortened V by 4 bases and J by 5 bases, and 14 bases separated the two germline ends. Here the CDR3 reads CASSVSTIGTGELFF. The CDR3 DNA reads as TGTGCCAGCAGTGTTAGCACAATCGGTACCGGGGAGCTGTTTTTT.

This clonotype was seen only a few times. The V and J genes are TRBV4-1 and TRBJ2-1, with D possibly matching TRBD1 (5 bases). Looked up from germline, CDR1 is MGHRA and CDR2 is YSYEKL. The CDR3 is 16 amino acids. V shed 0 bases and J shed 13 bases, with 22 bases lying between them. CDR3 in amino acids: CASSQDMGSREGLQFF. CDR3 coding DNA: TGCGCCAGCAGCCAAGATATGGGAAGCAGGGAAGGCCTTCAGTTCTTC.

This clonotype was seen many times. V gene TRBV12-3 or TRBV12-4 combines with J gene TRBJ2-3; no firm D call. V was cut by 9 bases and J by 0 bases, with 10 bases left in between. The CDR3 totals 13 residues. The CDR3 coding sequence is TGTGCCAGTAGAGACATGAGCACAGATACGCAGTATTTT. It yields the protein CASRDMSTDTQYF.

This clonotype has at least ten counts. The chain combines TRBV12-3 or TRBV12-4 with TRBJ1-6; D is undetermined. The CDR3 totals 14 residues. Trimming cost V 6 bases and J 7 bases, with 13 bases left between them. The CDR3 nucleotides read TGTGCCAGCAGCGTGGGATATAGGAATTCACCCCTCCACTTT. It specifies CASSVGYRNSPLHF.

The V and J genes are TRBV7-2 and TRBJ2-1; possible D gene TRBD2, 6 bases. The CDR3 loop spans 16 amino acids. Germline CDR1 and CDR2: SGHTA and FQGNSA. Trimming removed 1 base at V and 0 bases at J, with 10 bases between. The chain's CDR3 is CASSLGGVPSYNEQFF. The CDR3 DNA sequence: TGTGCCAGCAGCTTAGGCGGGGTCCCCTCCTACAATGAGCAGTTCTTC.

This clonotype was picked up many times. The V and J genes are TRBV30 and TRBJ1-1; no clear D gene. This CDR3 is built from 14 residues. Germline lookup yields CDR1 GTSNPN and CDR2 SVGIG (reference sequence). V lost 4 bases to trimming and J lost 3 bases, with 15 bases between them. The CDR3 DNA reads as TGTGCCTGGAACCGAGTAGACCTGGACACTGAAGCTTTCTTT. Amino acid sequence: CAWNRVDLDTEAFF.

This clonotype was seen only once. This sequence joins TRBV28 and TRBJ1-1; TRBD1 agrees at 8 bases. Trimming removed 5 bases from V and 12 bases from J; junction bases left unmatched: 14. Per germline, CDR1 MDHEN and CDR2 SYDVKM. The CDR3 length is 14 residues. CDR3 region: CASSSSGGTGQTFF. CDR3 nucleotides: TGTGCCAGCAGTAGCTCAGGCGGGACAGGTCAGACTTTCTTT.

The V gene is TRBV6-1, the J gene TRBJ2-7; TRBD1 agrees at 8 bases. J gave up 6 bases and V 2 bases, and 9 bases lay outside the gene matches. In germline, CDR1 is MNHNS, CDR2 SASEGT. This CDR3 has 15 amino acids. CDR3 amino acids: CASSEYQGAAGEQYF. CDR3 coding DNA: TGTGCCAGCAGTGAATACCAGGGGGCAGCTGGCGAGCAGTACTTC.

This chain uses TRBV5-8 with TRBJ1-1; TRBD1 agrees at 7 bases. The germline gives CDR1 SGHTS, CDR2 YDEGEE. The CDR3 runs to 16 residues. The ends lost 3 bases at V and 0 bases at J; junction bases unmatched: 8. The CDR3 DNA reads TGTGCCAGCAGCTATCCAGTAGGGGGCCTGAACACTGAAGCTTTCTTT. It encodes CASSYPVGGLNTEAFF.

This clonotype was observed many times. The chain recombines TRBV9 with TRBJ2-1; D is unresolved. The CDR3 has 13 amino acids. The germline V gene encodes CDR1 SGDLS and CDR2 YYNGEE. V was pared by 0 bases and J by 7 bases, with 8 bases between. The CDR3 region has the DNA TGTGCCAGCAGCGTAGTTGAGCAGAATGAGCAGTTCTTC. It is translated as CASSVVEQNEQFF.

This clonotype has at least ten counts. The chain is built from TRBV6-1 and TRBJ1-5; unclear D gene. Between the trimmed V and J ends, which lost 0 bases and 9 bases, there was a span of 3 bases. Germline V gene data show CDR1 as MNHNS and CDR2 as SASEGT. This CDR3 region has 11 residues. This CDR3 reads CASSEAPPQHF. Here the CDR3 DNA reads TGTGCCAGCAGTGAAGCCCCGCCCCAGCATTTT.

This chain joins TRBV5-4 and TRBJ2-1; 8 bases map to TRBD1. The CDR3 length is 14 residues. From germline, CDR1 is SGHNT and CDR2 YYREEE (reference sequence). V trimming: 1 base; J trimming: 6 bases; junction bases outside the gene matches: 3. The CDR3 loop reads CASSLIGQGNEQFF. As DNA, the CDR3 is TGTGCCAGCAGCTTGATTGGACAGGGCAATGAGCAGTTCTTC.

This clonotype was seen many times. This chain connects TRBV28 to TRBJ1-2, with D hard to call. The germline CDR1 and CDR2 sequences are MDHEN and SYDVKM. The CDR3 sequence is 13 residues long. Trimming cost V 3 bases and J 7 bases, with 12 bases left between them. CDR3 sequence: CASSFTTESGYTF. DNA for the CDR3: TGTGCCAGCAGTTTCACAACGGAGTCTGGCTACACCTTC.

A few counts support this clonotype. The chain has TRBV19 and TRBJ2-4, with D maybe TRBD1 (6 bases). The CDR3 sequence is 19 residues long. The V gene's germline CDR1 is LNHDA and CDR2 SQIVND (reference sequence). Trimming removed 3 bases from V and 2 bases from J, with 23 bases in between. CDR3 amino acids: CASSIEGQSSTSSKNIQYF. For the CDR3, the DNA is TGTGCCAGTAGTATCGAAGGACAGAGCAGTACATCCTCCAAAAACATTCAGTACTTC.

A few counts support this clonotype. The rearrangement links TRBV2 to TRBJ2-5; D remains unclear. Trimming left V 4 bases short and J 5 bases short, with 29 bases between. Germline values: CDR1 SNHLY, CDR2 FYNNEI. This CDR3 comprises 19 residues. CDR3 coding DNA: TGTGCCAGCAGTGCCGGACGGATCCCACAAGGGCGACGGGTTGAGACCCAGTACTTC. It codes for CASSAGRIPQGRRVETQYF.